This paragraph reports one T cell receptor beta chain. These data belong to a study of blood T cell repertoires in COVID-19. On the study more broadly: Italy, Spain and the United States were the sources of the convalescent and acute COVID-19 samples. From T cells, B-cell-depleted T cells, or PBMCs came the material, which was cDNA or gDNA.

In the original analysis: Amplified reference gene primers provided the basis for estimating nucleated cell counts. Assay used: immunoSEQ multiplex PCR; TCRdb lists only in-frame clones, some missing. Clone size and V and J calls were adopted from that table, with D and trimming inferred from the DNA. The sample includes 95,000 to 150,000 clones, 70% to 85% of them seen just once. Material for sequencing was peripheral blood. The sequence was obtained from a woman in her 70s with acute or convalescent COVID-19.

The CDR3 here is CASSPVAGGPETQYF. CDR3 nucleotides: TGTGCCAGCAGCCCCGTAGCGGGGGGCCCAGAGACCCAGTACTTC. The chain employs TRBV7-2 and TRBJ2-5; 10 bases are shared with TRBD2. In germline, CDR1 is SGHTA, CDR2 FQGNSA. J gave up 4 bases and V 5 bases, and 7 bases lay outside the gene matches. This CDR3 spans 15 amino acids.